This passage covers 27 T cell receptor beta chains from one sample sequenced in a study of blood T cell repertoires in COVID-19. Repertoires were generated with immunoSEQ multiplex PCR, while TCRdb's copy carries only in-frame clones and drops some. The profile shows around 280,000 clones, about 90% of them singletons. The material sequenced was PBMCs or T cells enriched from blood (not recorded which). The receptors derive from a woman aged 18-30 years with acute COVID-19.

The rearrangement links TRBV6-5 to TRBJ1-5; TRBD1 matches at 7 bases. Trimming at V came to 2 bases and at J to 4 bases, leaving 5 bases not matched to a gene. The V gene's germline CDR1 is MNHEY and CDR2 SVGAGI. CDR3 length equals 15 residues. In nucleotides, the CDR3 is TGTGCCAGCAGTTACGGCAGGGGGGCAAATCAGCCCCAGCATTTT. Translated: CASSYGRGANQPQHF.

This clone was picked up one time. The V call is TRBV19, the J call TRBJ1-2, with 11 bases aligning to TRBD1. The ends lost 10 bases at V and 1 base at J; junction bases unmatched: 11. The germline gives CDR1 LNHDA, CDR2 SQIVND (reference sequence). The CDR3 runs to 16 residues. The DNA for the CDR3 is TGTGCCACAAAGCCCGGACAGGGGGCTTTTAACTATGGCTACACCTTC. It codes for CATKPGQGAFNYGYTF.

This clone was seen just once. This chain joins TRBV27 and TRBJ1-1; D might be TRBD1 (5 bases). Germline V gene lookup returns CDR1 MNHEY and CDR2 SMNVEV (reference sequence). This CDR3 is built from 12 residues. Trimming pared 6 bases from V and 4 bases from J, leaving 9 bases between. As DNA, the CDR3 is TGTGCCAGCAGCGCCGGGGGCACTGAAGCTTTCTTT. Its protein product is CASSAGGTEAFF.

The chain recombines TRBV9 with TRBJ1-2; 7 nucleotides line up with TRBD1. CDR3 length: 13 residues. Per the germline V gene, CDR1 is SGDLS and CDR2 is YYNGEE. V lost 3 bases and J lost 2; bases outside the gene matches: 1. As DNA, the CDR3 is TGTGCCAGCAGCGGGGGACAGAACTATGGCTACACCTTC. Protein product: CASSGGQNYGYTF.

The chain employs TRBV5-1 and TRBJ2-3; no clear D gene. There are 16 residues in the CDR3. Trimming stripped 1 base from V and 1 base from J, with 13 bases between. Looked up from germline, CDR1 is SGHRS and CDR2 is YFSETQ. CDR3 nucleotide sequence: TGCGCCAGCAGCTTGTTCCCGGGTGAGGGCACAGATACGCAGTATTTT. Translating it yields CASSLFPGEGTDTQYF.

The V call is TRBV14, the J call TRBJ2-3, with 8 bases that match TRBD1. The V gene end was trimmed by 0 bases and the J gene end by 4 bases; junction bases not matched to a gene: 9. Germline V gives CDR1 SGHDN, CDR2 FVKESK. The length of the CDR3 is 17 residues. Written as DNA, the CDR3 is TGTGCCAGCAGCCAAGATCCGTGGTCAGGGGGCCCAGATACGCAGTATTTT. As protein: CASSQDPWSGGPDTQYF.

This clone was picked up one time. CDR3 loop: CASSVTRTSRNTGELFF. The CDR3 DNA reads as TGTGCCAGCAGTGTAACTCGGACTAGCCGGAACACCGGGGAGCTGTTTTTT. The chain is built from TRBV2 and TRBJ2-2, with 8 bases lining up with TRBD2. Germline V gene data show CDR1 as SNHLY and CDR2 as FYNNEI. Trimming removed 4 bases from V and 1 base from J; junction bases left unmatched: 8. This CDR3 has 17 residues.

This clone was seen only a few times. The genes are TRBV3-1 (or the pseudogene TRBV3-2) and TRBJ2-2, with 14 bases that match TRBD2. Trimming at V came to 0 bases and at J to 1 base, leaving 19 bases not matched to a gene. The CDR3 is 24 amino acids. CDR1 and CDR2 from the germline V gene are LGHDT and YNNKEL (reference sequence). The CDR3 reads CASSQDWPATGTSGSPGNTGELFF. The DNA for the CDR3 is TGTGCCAGCAGCCAAGATTGGCCCGCCACCGGGACTAGCGGGAGTCCGGGGAACACCGGGGAGCTGTTTTTT.

The rearrangement uses TRBV7-9 and TRBJ2-7; D perhaps matches TRBD1 (5 bases). CDR3 size: 14 residues. Trimming pared 0 bases from V and 3 bases from J, leaving 9 bases between. The germline CDR1 and CDR2 sequences are SEHNR and FQNEAQ (reference sequence). CDR3 nucleotide sequence: TGTGCCAGCAGCTTAGCAGGGGAAATCTACGAGCAGTACTTC. Protein product: CASSLAGEIYEQYF.

This clone showed up just once. V and J are TRBV19 and TRBJ1-3; 9 bases agree with TRBD1. Germline V lookup: CDR1 LNHDA, CDR2 SQIVND (reference sequence). There are 13 residues in the CDR3. The V gene end was trimmed by 8 bases and the J gene end by 4 bases; junction bases not matched to a gene: 3. This CDR3 reads CASRQGGGNTIYF. The CDR3, as DNA: TGTGCCAGTCGACAGGGGGGCGGAAACACCATATATTTT.

V usage is TRBV29-1 and J usage is TRBJ2-7; 12 nucleotides agree with TRBD2. Germline V CDR1 and CDR2: SQVTM, ANQGSEA. V was pared by 6 bases and J by 6 bases, with 6 bases of the junction left unmatched. The CDR3 contains 13 residues. CDR3 nucleotide sequence: TGCAGCGTAGCTAGCGGGAGGGCCGTCGAGCAGTACTTC. It yields the protein CSVASGRAVEQYF.

In this sample, this clone turned up once. The chain has TRBV10-3 and TRBJ1-4; 8 bases agree with TRBD1. CDR3 length: 16 residues. V gave up 0 bases and J gave up 7 bases; unmatched junction bases: 7. Germline V gives CDR1 ENHRY, CDR2 SYGVKD. CDR3 sequence: CAISESIAGGSEKLFF. The CDR3 DNA reads TGTGCCATCAGTGAGTCGATAGCAGGGGGCTCTGAAAAACTGTTTTTT.

The chain carries TRBV18 and TRBJ2-7; 8 nucleotides agree with TRBD1. This CDR3 spans 14 amino acids. CDR1 and CDR2 (germline): KGHSH, LQKENI. The ends lost 2 bases at V and 5 bases at J; junction bases unmatched: 5. The chain's CDR3 is CASSPSRQGNEQYF. As DNA, the CDR3 is TGTGCCAGCTCACCATCGAGACAGGGGAACGAGCAGTACTTC.

The rearrangement links TRBV28 to TRBJ2-7; maybe TRBD1 (5 bases). This CDR3 comprises 12 residues. CDR1 and CDR2 (germline): MDHEN, SYDVKM. V was shortened by 7 bases and J by 3 bases, with 10 bases between the two germline ends. The CDR3 reads CASTGQIYEQYF. The CDR3 coding sequence is TGTGCCAGCACAGGACAAATCTACGAGCAGTACTTC.

The CDR3 protein is CASSRSPGGAADTQYF. The CDR3 region has the DNA TGTGCCAGCAGCCGCAGTCCAGGGGGCGCGGCAGATACGCAGTATTTT. The V gene is TRBV7-2, the J gene TRBJ2-3; TRBD1 matches at 8 bases. The CDR3 loop spans 16 amino acids. The germline V gene has CDR1 SGHTA and CDR2 FQGNSA. V shed 5 bases, J shed 4 bases, and the junction held 11 bases outside the gene matches.

The J gene is TRBJ2-4, the V gene TRBV3-1 (or the pseudogene TRBV3-2), with D unresolved. V was trimmed by 0 bases and J by 3 bases, leaving 12 bases between them. The CDR3 spans 16 residues. Germline V gene data show CDR1 as LGHDT and CDR2 as YNNKEL (reference sequence). In DNA, the CDR3 is TGTGCCAGCAGCCAAGATAACGGTCTGGTCAAAAACATTCAGTACTTC. As protein: CASSQDNGLVKNIQYF.

This chain joins TRBV2 and TRBJ2-3; TRBD2 agrees at 9 bases. With V trimmed by 7 bases and J by 1 base, 3 bases remained unmatched. The CDR3 is 14 amino acids. Germline values: CDR1 SNHLY, CDR2 FYNNEI. The CDR3, as DNA: TGTGCCAGCACTGGCGGGAGGGGCACAGATACGCAGTATTTT. Encoded protein: CASTGGRGTDTQYF.

In the case of this clone: The identical CDR3 is also encoded by other nucleotide sequences in the sample. The chain uses TRBV7-2 and TRBJ1-3; 7 bases map to TRBD1. J lost 0 bases, V lost 3 bases, and 5 bases had no gene match. The CDR3 is 16 residues long. Germline V gives CDR1 SGHTA, CDR2 FQGNSA. The chain's CDR3 is CASSFGQVNSGNTIYF. The CDR3 DNA follows: TGTGCCAGCAGCTTCGGACAGGTGAACTCTGGAAACACCATATATTTT.

The chain combines TRBV28 with TRBJ2-1; 10 nucleotides line up with TRBD2. Germline lookup yields CDR1 MDHEN and CDR2 SYDVKM. This CDR3 region has 17 residues. The chain's CDR3 is CVIQGTSGTSSYNEQFF. CDR3 DNA: TGTGTCATCCAGGGAACTAGCGGGACTTCTTCCTACAATGAGCAGTTCTTC.

The chain carries TRBV18 and TRBJ1-2; maybe TRBD1 (5 bases). There are 15 residues in the CDR3. Trimming pared 3 bases from V and 8 bases from J, leaving 19 bases between. The germline gives CDR1 KGHSH, CDR2 LQKENI. DNA for the CDR3: TGTGCCAGCTCACCCCGTGACCAGGGACTTGGCGGCTACACCTTC. As protein: CASSPRDQGLGGYTF.

DNA for the CDR3: TGTGCCAGCAGTTTCAATATCGGGGAGCAGTACTTC. It is translated as CASSFNIGEQYF. The rearrangement uses TRBV28 and TRBJ2-7; D not resolved. CDR1 is MDHEN, CDR2 SYDVKM, per germline. V gave up 3 bases and J gave up 7 bases, with 10 bases separating them. This CDR3 spans 12 amino acids.

The chain links TRBV27 to TRBJ2-7; TRBD1 agrees at 8 bases. The CDR3 contains 15 residues. The V and J ends lost 2 bases and 1 base, in that order; junction bases with no gene match: 4. CDR1 is MNHEY, CDR2 SMNVEV, per germline (reference sequence). CDR3 residues: CASSLGQGASYEQYF. CDR3 DNA sequence: TGTGCCAGCAGTTTAGGGCAGGGGGCTTCCTACGAGCAGTACTTC.

The chain has TRBV6-1 and TRBJ2-7; the match to TRBD2 covers 11 bases. CDR3 length: 15 amino acids. The junction had 5 bases not matched to a gene; V was cut back by 3 bases and J by 4 bases. CDR1 is MNHNS and CDR2 is SASEGT in the germline V gene. The CDR3 DNA sequence: TGTGCCAGCAGTGACTCCGGGACTAGCGGTTACGAGCAGTACTTC. It yields the protein CASSDSGTSGYEQYF.

V is TRBV11-2 and J is TRBJ1-5; 9 bases are shared with TRBD1. V was pared by 5 bases and J by 9 bases, with 5 bases of the junction left unmatched. This CDR3 region has 13 residues. Germline V lookup: CDR1 SGHAT, CDR2 FQNNGV. CDR3 nucleotides: TGTGCCAGCAGCCCGGGGACAGGGCTGCCCCAGCATTTT. Its protein product is CASSPGTGLPQHF.

The V and J genes are TRBV7-9 and TRBJ1-6, with 7 bases aligning to TRBD1. Germline V gene sequence: CDR1 SEHNR, CDR2 FQNEAQ (reference sequence). The CDR3 runs 14 residues. V shed 5 bases, J shed 8 bases, and the junction held 6 bases outside the gene matches. The CDR3, as DNA: TGTGCCAGCAGCACCCGGGACAGCCATTCACCCCTCCACTTT. It translates to CASSTRDSHSPLHF. Using reference TRBV7-9 and TRBJ1-6 for the parts outside the CDR3, the full variable domain is DTGVSQNPRHKITKRGQNVTFRCDPISEHNRLYWYRQTLGQGPEFLTYFQNEAQLEKSRLLSDRFSAERPKGSFSTLEIQRTEQGDSAMYLCASSTRDSHSPLHFGNGTRLTVT.

The chain is built from TRBV18 and TRBJ2-3; 12 bases line up with TRBD2. Germline CDR1 reads KGHSH; CDR2 reads LQKENI. With 3 bases clipped from V and 6 bases from J, the junction kept 7 bases outside the gene matches. The CDR3 consists of 16 residues. CDR3 nucleotides: TGTGCCAGCTCACCCCTAGCGGGAGGGCCATTTGATACGCAGTATTTT. It specifies CASSPLAGGPFDTQYF.

V and J are TRBV6-2 or TRBV6-3 and TRBJ2-5; 11 bases agree with TRBD2. Germline V CDR1 and CDR2: MNHEY, SVGEGT. CDR3 length: 17 amino acids. V gave up 0 bases and J gave up 2 bases; unmatched junction bases: 5. CDR3 sequence (DNA): TGTGCCAGCAGTTACTCGGGGACTAGCGGATTACAAGAGACCCAGTACTTC. Translated: CASSYSGTSGLQETQYF.